The rows below give T cell receptor beta chains drawn from one sample of a study of technical replicates of blood from several donors. Using immunoSEQ multiplex PCR, the repertoire was profiled, and TCRdb retains in-frame clones only, with some absent. The data contain tens of thousands of clones, roughly 94% of them singletons. Sequenced material: T cells isolated from PBMCs. The receptors shown here come from a human donor in good health. Each CDR3 is given without its conserved first and last residue. Size values are once, few and many counts, or a class for expanded clones, and some rows have none.

clone size,V gene,CDR3 protein
few,TRBV7-8,ASSLETGDWYEQY
NA,TRBV5-1,ASSLRTGGEGTEAF
NA,TRBV18,ASSPTPGAENGYT
NA,TRBV7-3,ASSLLSGVGYGYT
NA,TRBV7-9,ASSFLSPARNYEQY
NA,TRBV28,ASSSTSGAYNEQF
once,TRBV4-1,ASSQDPLQQALYGYT
NA,TRBV27,ASSLRYTTPGGTGELF
NA,TRBV10-1,ASSEGLAGHNEQF
once,TRBV2,ASNSDAYEQY
NA,TRBV29-1,SVAGRDQPQH
NA,TRBV10-3,AISDPPGDPPYTEAF
NA,TRBV10-1,ASSESTGGGGTQY
NA,TRBV2,ASRDRGNQPQH
NA,TRBV2,ASMPVGKADTQY
NA,TRBV6-1,ASSPTGGKDGAF
NA,TRBV28,ASSFSILAEAF
once,TRBV6-1,ASSEFLQGAHAGYNEQF
NA,TRBV19,ASSRDYRATHEAF
NA,TRBV12-2,ASRPTGSYGYT
NA,TRBV9,ASSLVGGEQY
few,TRBV4-1,ASSSSGLSNTEAF